Presented here are 3 T cell receptor beta chains from one specimen sequenced in a study of cytomegalovirus exposure and HLA in healthy donors. In the PCR, 60 Vbeta and 13 Jbeta primers were used. Some clones are missing from TCRdb's copy, which holds only in-frame ones; the method was immunoSEQ multiplex PCR. Its clone listing holds tens of thousands of clones. Sequencing used PBMCs. The receptors come from a male donor in good health and CMV-seronegative.

V usage is TRBV4-3 and J usage is TRBJ1-6; 8 bases are a match to TRBD1. The CDR3 spans 16 residues. V dropped 0 bases and J dropped 9; count of bases not matched to a gene: 7. Per germline, CDR1 LGHNA and CDR2 YSLEER. CDR3 coding DNA: TGCGCCAGCAGCCAAGATGAGGGGACAGGAGGTTCACCCCTCCACTTT. This translates into CASSQDEGTGGSPLHF.

The rearrangement links TRBV18 to TRBJ1-2; tentatively, D is TRBD1 (6 bases). The germline V gene encodes CDR1 KGHSH and CDR2 LQKENI. CDR3 length: 13 residues. V was trimmed by 4 bases and J by 8 bases, leaving 14 bases between them. The CDR3 DNA reads as TGTGCCAGCTCACGGGGGCAGGAGGACGGCTACACCTTC. This codes for CASSRGQEDGYTF.

The J gene is TRBJ2-1, the V gene TRBV5-1; tentatively, D is TRBD2 (5 bases). The germline CDR1 and CDR2 sequences are SGHRS and YFSETQ. This CDR3 region has 15 residues. Trimming shortened V by 7 bases and J by 5 bases, and 19 bases separated the two germline ends. The CDR3 nucleotides are TGCGCCAGCGCTGATCGGGGTTGGGTAAACAATGAGCAGTTCTTC. The encoded protein is CASADRGWVNNEQFF.